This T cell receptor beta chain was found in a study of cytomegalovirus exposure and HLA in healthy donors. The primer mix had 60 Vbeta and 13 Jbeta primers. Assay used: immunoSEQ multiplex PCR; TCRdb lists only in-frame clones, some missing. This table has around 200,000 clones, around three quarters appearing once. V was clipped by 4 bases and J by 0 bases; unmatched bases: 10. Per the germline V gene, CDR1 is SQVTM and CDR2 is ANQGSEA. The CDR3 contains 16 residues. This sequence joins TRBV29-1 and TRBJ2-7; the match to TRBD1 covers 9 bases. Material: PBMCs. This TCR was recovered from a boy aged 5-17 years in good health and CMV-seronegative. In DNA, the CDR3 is TGCAGCGTTGGGGGTCTGGGGGACAGGGACTCCTACGAGCAGTACTTC. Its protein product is CSVGGLGDRDSYEQYF.